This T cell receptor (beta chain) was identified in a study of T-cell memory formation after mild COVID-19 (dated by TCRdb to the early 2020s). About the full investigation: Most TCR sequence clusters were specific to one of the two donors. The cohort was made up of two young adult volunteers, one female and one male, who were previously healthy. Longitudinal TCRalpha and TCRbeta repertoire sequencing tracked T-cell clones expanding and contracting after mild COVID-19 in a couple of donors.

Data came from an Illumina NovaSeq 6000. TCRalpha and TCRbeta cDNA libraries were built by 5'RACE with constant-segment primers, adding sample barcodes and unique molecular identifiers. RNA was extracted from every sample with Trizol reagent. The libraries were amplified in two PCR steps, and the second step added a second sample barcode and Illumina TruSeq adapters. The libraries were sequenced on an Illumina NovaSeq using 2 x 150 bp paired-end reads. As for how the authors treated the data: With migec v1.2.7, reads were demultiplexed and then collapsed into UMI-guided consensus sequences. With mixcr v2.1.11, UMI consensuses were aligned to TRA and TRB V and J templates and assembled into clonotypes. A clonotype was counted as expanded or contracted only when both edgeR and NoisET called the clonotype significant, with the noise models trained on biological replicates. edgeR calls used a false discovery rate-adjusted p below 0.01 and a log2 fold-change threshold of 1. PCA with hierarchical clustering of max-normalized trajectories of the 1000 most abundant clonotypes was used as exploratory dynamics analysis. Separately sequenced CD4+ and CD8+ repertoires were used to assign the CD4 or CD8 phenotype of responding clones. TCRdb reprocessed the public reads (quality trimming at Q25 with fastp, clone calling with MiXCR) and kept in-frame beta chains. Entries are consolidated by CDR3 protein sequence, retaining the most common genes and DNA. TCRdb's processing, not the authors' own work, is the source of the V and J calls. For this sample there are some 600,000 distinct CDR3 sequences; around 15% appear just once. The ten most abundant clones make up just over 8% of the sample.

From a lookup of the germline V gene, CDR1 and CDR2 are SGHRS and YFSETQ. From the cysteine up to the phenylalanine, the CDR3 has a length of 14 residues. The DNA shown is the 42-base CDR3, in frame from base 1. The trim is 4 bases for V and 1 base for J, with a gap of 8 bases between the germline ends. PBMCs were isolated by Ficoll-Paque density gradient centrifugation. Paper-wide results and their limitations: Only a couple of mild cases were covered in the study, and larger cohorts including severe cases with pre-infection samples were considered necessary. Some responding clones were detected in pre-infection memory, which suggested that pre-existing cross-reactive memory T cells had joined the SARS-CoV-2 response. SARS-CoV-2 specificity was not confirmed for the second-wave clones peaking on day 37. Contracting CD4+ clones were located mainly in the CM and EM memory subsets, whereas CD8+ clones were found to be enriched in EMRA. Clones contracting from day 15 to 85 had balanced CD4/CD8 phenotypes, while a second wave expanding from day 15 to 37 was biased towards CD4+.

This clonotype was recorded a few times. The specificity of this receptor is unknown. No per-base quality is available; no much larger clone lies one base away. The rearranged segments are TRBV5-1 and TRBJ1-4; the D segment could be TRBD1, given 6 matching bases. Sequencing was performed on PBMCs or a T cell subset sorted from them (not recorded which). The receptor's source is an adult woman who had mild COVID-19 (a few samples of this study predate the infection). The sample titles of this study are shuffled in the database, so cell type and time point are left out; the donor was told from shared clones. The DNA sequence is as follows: TGCGCCAGCAGCCTGGGACAAACTAATGAAAAACTGTTTTTT. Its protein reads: CASSLGQTNEKLFF.